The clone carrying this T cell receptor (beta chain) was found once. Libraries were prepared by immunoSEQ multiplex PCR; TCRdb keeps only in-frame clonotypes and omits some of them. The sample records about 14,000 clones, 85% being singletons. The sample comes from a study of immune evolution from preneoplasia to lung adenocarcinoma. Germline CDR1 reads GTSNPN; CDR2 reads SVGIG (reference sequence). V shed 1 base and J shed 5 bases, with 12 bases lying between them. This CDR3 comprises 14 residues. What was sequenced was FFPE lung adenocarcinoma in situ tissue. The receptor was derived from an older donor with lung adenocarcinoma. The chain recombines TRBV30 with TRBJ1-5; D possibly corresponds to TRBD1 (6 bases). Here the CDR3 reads CAWSAGAPHQPQHF. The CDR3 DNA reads TGTGCCTGGAGTGCGGGGGCGCCCCATCAGCCCCAGCATTTT.